This TCR beta chain was sequenced in a study of graft-versus-host responses after intestinal transplantation. The overall study: Transplant recipients had multivisceral, liver-intestinal, or isolated intestinal grafts. The whole recipient group had anti-thymocyte globulin induction followed by tacrolimus and steroids for two to three years.

Remarks on this clone: Its specificity is unknown.

Here immunoSEQ multiplex PCR was the method, and the copy in TCRdb shows in-frame clones only, minus some. The sample lists around 93,000 clones, over 80% seen once, with around 6% in the top ten. Germline CDR1 MGHRA, CDR2 YSYEKL. Between the trimmed V and J ends, which lost 0 bases and 9 bases, there was a span of 12 bases. The CDR3 runs to 14 residues. Regarding the study as a whole: Among circulating GvH clones, peak levels were associated with early post-transplant declines in HvG clones. Recipient marrow showed GvH clones, some seen first in ileum or blood.

The material sequenced was unstimulated CD8+ T cells sorted from spleen or lymph node cells, taken before intestinal transplant. The chain combines TRBV4-1 with TRBJ2-1; D not certain. The clonotype originates from a human donor who received an intestinal transplant. The CDR3 here is CASSQDFPGGEQFF. The CDR3 DNA reads as TGCGCCAGCAGCCAAGATTTTCCCGGTGGTGAGCAGTTCTTC.